The entry that follows covers one T cell receptor (beta chain) sequence. Germline assignment: CDR1 ENHRY and CDR2 SYGVKD. This CDR3 region has 15 residues. V was clipped by 10 bases and J by 14 bases, with 27 bases between them. The data were obtained in a study of T cells in tuberculosis. Study results and limitations: The stringent gate may have excluded weak CD1B-GMM tetramer binders.

Sequencing used immunoSEQ multiplex PCR; TCRdb keeps in-frame clones, though not all of them. The top ten clones hold more than 10% of a sample with around 60,000 clones, roughly 79% of them seen once. Cells were sorted from thawed PBMC rested overnight and stained with GMM-loaded CD1B tetramer, viability dye and anti-CD3. The CD1B tetramers carried C32 glucose monomycolate purified from Rhodococcus equi. The chain employs TRBV10-3 and TRBJ1-6; D may be TRBD1 (6 bases). This receptor was identified in an adult woman with latent tuberculosis. The sample consisted of CD1b-GMM tetramer-negative cells sorted from PBMCs. CDR3: CATGMPTGSNLALHF. The CDR3 nucleotides are TGTGCCACTGGGATGCCGACAGGTAGCAATTTGGCCCTCCACTTT.